The clone carrying this TCR beta chain turned up a few times. These data come from a study of blood T cells in healthy people across ages. The CDR3 length is 14 residues. A second PCR of 7 to 11 cycles used a sample-barcoded 5' primer and a J-beta primer mix. TCRdb re-derived calls from the 5' RACE reads in MiXCR, one entry per CDR3 protein. The sample holds 550,000 to 750,000 distinct CDR3 sequences, 20% to 25% seen once. This TCR derives from an older man in good health. Source material: blood. J is TRBJ2-7 and V is TRBV21-1; the table's D call, TRBD2, was not checked against the DNA. TRBV21-1 is listed as a pseudogene. The CDR3 coding sequence is TGTGCCAGCAGCAAAGTGGAGGGGACGGACGAGCAGTACTTC. As protein: CASSKVEGTDEQYF.